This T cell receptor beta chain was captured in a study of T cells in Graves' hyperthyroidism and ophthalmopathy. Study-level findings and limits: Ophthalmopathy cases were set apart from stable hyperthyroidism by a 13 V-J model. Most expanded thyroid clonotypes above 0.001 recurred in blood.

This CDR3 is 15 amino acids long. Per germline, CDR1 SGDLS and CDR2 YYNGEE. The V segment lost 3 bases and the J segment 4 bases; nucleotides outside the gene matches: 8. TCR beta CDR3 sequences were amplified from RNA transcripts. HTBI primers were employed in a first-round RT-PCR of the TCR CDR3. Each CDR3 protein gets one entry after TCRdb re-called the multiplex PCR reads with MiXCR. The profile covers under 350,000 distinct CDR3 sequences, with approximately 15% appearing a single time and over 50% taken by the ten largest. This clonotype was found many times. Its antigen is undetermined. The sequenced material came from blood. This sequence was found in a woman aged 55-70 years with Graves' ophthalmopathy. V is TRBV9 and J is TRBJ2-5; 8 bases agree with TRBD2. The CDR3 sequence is CASSAHRGGTETQYF. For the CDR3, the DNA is TGTGCCAGCAGCGCACATCGGGGGGGCACAGAGACCCAGTACTTC. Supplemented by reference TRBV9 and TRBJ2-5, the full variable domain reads DSGVTQTPKHLITATGQRVTLRCSPRSGDLSVYWYQQSLDQGLQFLIQYYNGEERAKGNILERFSAQQFPDLHSELNLSSLELGDSALYFCASSAHRGGTETQYFGPGTRLLVL.